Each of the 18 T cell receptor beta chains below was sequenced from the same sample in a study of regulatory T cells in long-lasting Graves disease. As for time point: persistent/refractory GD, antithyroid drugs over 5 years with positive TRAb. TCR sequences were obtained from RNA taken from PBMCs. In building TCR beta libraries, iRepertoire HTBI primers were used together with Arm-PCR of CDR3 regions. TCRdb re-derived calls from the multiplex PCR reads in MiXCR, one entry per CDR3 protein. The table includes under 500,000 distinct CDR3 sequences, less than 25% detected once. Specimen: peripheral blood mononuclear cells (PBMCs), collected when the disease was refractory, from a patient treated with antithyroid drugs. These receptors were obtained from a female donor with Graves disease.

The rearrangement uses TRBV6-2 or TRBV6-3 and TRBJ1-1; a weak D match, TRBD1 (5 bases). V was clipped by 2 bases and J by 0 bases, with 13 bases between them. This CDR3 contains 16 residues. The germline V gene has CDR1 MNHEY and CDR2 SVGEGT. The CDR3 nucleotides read TGTGCCAGCAGTTACCCCCCGGGGACGGTGAACACTGAAGCTTTCTTT. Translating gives CASSYPPGTVNTEAFF.

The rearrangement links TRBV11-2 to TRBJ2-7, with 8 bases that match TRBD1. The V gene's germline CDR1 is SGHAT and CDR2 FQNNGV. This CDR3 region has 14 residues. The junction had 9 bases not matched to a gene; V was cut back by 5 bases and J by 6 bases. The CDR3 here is CASSQGTGTAEQYF. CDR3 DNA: TGTGCCAGCAGCCAAGGGACAGGAACGGCCGAGCAGTACTTC.

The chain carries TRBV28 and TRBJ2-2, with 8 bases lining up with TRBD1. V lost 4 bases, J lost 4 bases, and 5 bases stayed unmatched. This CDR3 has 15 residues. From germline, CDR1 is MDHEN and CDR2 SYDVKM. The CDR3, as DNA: TGTGCCAGCAGTTCAAACGACAGGGGCACCGGGGAGCTGTTTTTT. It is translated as CASSSNDRGTGELFF.

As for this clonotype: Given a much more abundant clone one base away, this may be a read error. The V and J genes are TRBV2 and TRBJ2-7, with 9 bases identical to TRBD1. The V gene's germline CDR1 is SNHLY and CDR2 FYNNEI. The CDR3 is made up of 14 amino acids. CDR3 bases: TGTGTCAACAACCCGGGGACAGGGCCGGGGGAGCAGTACTTC. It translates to CVNNPGTGPGEQYF.

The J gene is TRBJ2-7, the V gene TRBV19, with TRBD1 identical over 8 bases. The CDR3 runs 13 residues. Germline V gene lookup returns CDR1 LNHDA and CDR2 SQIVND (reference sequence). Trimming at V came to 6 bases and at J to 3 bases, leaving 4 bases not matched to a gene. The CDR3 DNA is TGTGCCAGTAGAAGAGGGACAGGCTACGAGCAGTACTTC. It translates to CASRRGTGYEQYF.

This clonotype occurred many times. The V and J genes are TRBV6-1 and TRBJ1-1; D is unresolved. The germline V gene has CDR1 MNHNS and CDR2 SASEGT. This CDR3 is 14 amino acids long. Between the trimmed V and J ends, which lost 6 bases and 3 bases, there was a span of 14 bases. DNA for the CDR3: TGTGCCAGCAGAAATAAGGAGTGGGACACTGAAGCTTTCTTT. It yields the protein CASRNKEWDTEAFF.

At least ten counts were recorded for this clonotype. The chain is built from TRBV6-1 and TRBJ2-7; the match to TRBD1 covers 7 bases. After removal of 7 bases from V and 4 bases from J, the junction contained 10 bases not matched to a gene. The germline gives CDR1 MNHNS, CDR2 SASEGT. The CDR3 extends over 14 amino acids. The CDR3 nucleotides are TGTGCCAGCACCGGGATAGGGACAGCTTACGAGCAGTACTTC. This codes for CASTGIGTAYEQYF.

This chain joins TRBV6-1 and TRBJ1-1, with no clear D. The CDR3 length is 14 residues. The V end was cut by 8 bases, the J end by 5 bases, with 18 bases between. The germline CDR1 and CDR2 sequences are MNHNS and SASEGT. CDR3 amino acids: CASGQAARRTEAFF. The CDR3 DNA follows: TGTGCCAGCGGCCAGGCAGCCAGGCGGACTGAAGCTTTCTTT.

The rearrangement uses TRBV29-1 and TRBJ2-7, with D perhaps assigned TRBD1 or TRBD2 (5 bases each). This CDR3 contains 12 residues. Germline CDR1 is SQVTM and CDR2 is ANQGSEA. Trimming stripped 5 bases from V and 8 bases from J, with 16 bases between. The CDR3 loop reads CSVLQTPGQQYF. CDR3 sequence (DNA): TGCAGCGTTCTCCAGACTCCGGGACAGCAGTACTTC.

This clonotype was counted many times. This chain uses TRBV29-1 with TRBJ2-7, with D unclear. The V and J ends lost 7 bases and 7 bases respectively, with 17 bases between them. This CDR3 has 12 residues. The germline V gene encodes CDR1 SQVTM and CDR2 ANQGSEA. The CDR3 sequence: CSARSQQGEQYF. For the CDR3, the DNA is TGCAGCGCGCGATCCCAGCAAGGGGAGCAGTACTTC.

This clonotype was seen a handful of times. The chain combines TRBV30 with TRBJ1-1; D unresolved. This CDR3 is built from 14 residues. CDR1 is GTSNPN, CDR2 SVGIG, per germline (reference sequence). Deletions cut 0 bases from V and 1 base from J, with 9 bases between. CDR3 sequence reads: CAWSVTQKNTEAFF. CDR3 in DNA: TGTGCCTGGAGTGTGACACAGAAGAACACTGAAGCTTTCTTT. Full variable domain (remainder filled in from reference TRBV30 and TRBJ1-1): SQTIHQWPATLVQPVGSPLSLECTVEGTSNPNLYWYRQAAGRGLQLLFYSVGIGQISSEVPQNLSASRPQDRQFILSSKKLLLSDSGFYLCAWSVTQKNTEAFFGQGTRLTVV.

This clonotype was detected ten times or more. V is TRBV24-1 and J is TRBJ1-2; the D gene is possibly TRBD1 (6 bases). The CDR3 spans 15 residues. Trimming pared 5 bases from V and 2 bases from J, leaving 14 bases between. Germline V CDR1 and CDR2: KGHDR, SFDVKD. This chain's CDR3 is CATSAGRGPNYGYTF. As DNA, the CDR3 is TGTGCCACCAGTGCGGGTCGGGGGCCGAACTATGGCTACACCTTC.

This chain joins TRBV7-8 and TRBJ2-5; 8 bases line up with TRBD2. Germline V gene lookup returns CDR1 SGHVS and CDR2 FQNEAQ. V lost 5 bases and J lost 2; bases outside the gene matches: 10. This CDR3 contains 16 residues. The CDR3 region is CASSRRIAGPQETQYF. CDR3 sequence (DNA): TGTGCCAGCAGCCGCCGGATAGCGGGACCACAAGAGACCCAGTACTTC.

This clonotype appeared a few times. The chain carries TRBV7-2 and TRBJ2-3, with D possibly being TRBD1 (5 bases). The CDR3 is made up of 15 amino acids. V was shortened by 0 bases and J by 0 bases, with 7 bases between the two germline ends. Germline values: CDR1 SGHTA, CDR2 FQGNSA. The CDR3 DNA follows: TGTGCCAGCAGCTTAGCGGCAGGGAGCACAGATACGCAGTATTTT. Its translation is CASSLAAGSTDTQYF.

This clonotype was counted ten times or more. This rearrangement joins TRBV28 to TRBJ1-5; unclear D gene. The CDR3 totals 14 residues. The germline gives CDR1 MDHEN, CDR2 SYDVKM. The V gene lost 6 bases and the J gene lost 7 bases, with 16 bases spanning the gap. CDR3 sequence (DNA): TGTGCCAGCAGCCAACACGGATTTGGGCAGCCCCAGCATTTT. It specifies CASSQHGFGQPQHF.

The CDR3 sequence: CAIRASDHSGNTIYF. The CDR3 DNA is TGTGCCATCAGAGCCTCGGATCACTCTGGAAACACCATATATTTT. This chain joins TRBV10-3 and TRBJ1-3; D remains unclear. Trimming removed 6 bases from V and 0 bases from J, with 12 bases in between. The CDR3 is 15 amino acids. Per the germline V gene, CDR1 is ENHRY and CDR2 is SYGVKD.

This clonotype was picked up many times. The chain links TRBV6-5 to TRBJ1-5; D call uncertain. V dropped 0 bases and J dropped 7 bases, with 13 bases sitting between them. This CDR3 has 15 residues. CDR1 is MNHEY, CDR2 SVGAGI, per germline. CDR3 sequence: CASSYSRGMGQPQHF. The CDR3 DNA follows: TGTGCCAGCAGTTACTCGCGAGGGATGGGCCAGCCCCAGCATTTT.

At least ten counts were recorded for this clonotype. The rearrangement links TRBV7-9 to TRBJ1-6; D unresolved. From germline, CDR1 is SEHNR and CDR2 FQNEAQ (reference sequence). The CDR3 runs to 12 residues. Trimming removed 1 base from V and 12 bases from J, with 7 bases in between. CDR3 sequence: CASSLVAGPLHF. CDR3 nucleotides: TGTGCCAGCAGCTTAGTGGCGGGACCCCTCCACTTT. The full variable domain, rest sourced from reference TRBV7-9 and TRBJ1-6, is DTGVSQNPRHKITKRGQNVTFRCDPISEHNRLYWYRQTLGQGPEFLTYFQNEAQLEKSRLLSDRFSAERPKGSFSTLEIQRTEQGDSAMYLCASSLVAGPLHFGNGTRLTVT.